Ten or more counts support the clone carrying this TCR beta chain. Using its own MiXCR run on the RT-PCR reads, TCRdb lists one record per CDR3 protein. The data show some 150,000 distinct CDR3 sequences, about 40% seen once. This entry comes from a study of patients and donors after allogeneic stem cell transplantation. The CDR3 totals 14 residues. The ends were cut back, 3 bases at V and 0 bases at J, with 8 bases in the middle. Per germline, CDR1 SEHNR and CDR2 FQNEAQ (reference sequence). The V call is TRBV7-9, the J call TRBJ1-2; unclear D gene. This receptor was taken from a human donor who was either an allogeneic HSCT recipient or a stem cell or donor lymphocyte infusion donor (not recorded which). It is not recorded whose cells these are; they may come from a transplant donor. Input material: blood, either unsorted or a sorted T cell fraction (not recorded which). The CDR3 sequence is CASSFGDSNYGYTF. CDR3 coding DNA: TGTGCCAGCAGCTTCGGGGATTCTAACTATGGCTACACCTTC.